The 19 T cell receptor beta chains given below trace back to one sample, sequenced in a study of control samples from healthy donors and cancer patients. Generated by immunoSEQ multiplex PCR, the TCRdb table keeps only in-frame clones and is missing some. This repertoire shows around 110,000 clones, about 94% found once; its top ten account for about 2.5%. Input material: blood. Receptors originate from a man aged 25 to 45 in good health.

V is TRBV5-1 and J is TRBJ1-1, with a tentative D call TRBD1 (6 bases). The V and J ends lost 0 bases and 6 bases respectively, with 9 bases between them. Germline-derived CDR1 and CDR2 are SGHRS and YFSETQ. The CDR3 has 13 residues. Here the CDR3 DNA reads TGCGCCAGCAGCTTGGCAGGGGCGGCTGAAGCTTTCTTT. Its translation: CASSLAGAAEAFF. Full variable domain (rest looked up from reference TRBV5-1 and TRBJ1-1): KAGVTQTPRYLIKTRGQQVTLSCSPISGHRSVSWYQQTPGQGLQFLFEYFSETQRNKGNFPGRFSGRQFSNSRSEMNVSTLELGDSALYLCASSLAGAAEAFFGQGTRLTVV.

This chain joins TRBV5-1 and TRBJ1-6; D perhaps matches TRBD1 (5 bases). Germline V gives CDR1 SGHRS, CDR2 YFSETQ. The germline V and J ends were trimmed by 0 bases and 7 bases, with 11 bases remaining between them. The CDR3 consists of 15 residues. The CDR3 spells CASSLDRPENSPLHF. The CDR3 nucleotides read TGCGCCAGCAGCTTGGACAGGCCGGAGAATTCACCCCTCCACTTT.

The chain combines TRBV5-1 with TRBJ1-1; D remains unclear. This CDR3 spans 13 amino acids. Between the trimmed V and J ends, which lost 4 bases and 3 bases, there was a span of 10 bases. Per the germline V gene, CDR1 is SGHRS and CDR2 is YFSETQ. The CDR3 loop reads CASSRGIDTEAFF. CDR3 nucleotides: TGCGCCAGCAGCAGAGGTATTGACACTGAAGCTTTCTTT.

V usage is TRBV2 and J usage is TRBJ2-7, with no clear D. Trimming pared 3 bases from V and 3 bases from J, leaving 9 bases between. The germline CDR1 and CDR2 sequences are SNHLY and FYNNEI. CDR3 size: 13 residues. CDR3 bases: TGTGCCAGCAGTGATAACAGCTACTACGAGCAGTACGTC. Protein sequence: CASSDNSYYEQYV.

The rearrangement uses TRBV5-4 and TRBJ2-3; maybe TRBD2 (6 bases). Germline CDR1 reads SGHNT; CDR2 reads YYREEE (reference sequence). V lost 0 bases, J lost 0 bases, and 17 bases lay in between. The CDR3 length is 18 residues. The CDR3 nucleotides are TGTGCCAGCAGCTTGGGACCTTTTGGGGGGTCGAGCACAGATACGCAGTATTTT. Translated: CASSLGPFGGSSTDTQYF. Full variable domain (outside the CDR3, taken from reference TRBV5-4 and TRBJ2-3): ETGVTQSPTHLIKTRGQQVTLRCSSQSGHNTVSWYQQALGQGPQFIFQYYREEENGRGNFPPRFSGLQFPNYSSELNVNALELDDSALYLCASSLGPFGGSSTDTQYFGPGTRLTVL.

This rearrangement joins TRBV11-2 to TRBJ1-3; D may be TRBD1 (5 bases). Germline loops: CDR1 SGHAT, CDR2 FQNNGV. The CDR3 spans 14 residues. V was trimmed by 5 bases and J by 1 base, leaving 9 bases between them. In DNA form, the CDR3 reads TGTGCCAGCAGCCCCCGACAGTCTGGAAACACCATATATTTT. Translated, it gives CASSPRQSGNTIYF.

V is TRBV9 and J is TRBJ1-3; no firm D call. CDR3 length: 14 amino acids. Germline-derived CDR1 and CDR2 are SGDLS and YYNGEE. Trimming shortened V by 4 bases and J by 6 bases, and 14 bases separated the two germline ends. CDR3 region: CASSLSTRTNTIYF. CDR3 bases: TGTGCCAGCAGCCTATCGACGAGAACAAACACCATATATTTT. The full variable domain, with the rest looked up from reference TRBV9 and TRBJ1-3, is DSGVTQTPKHLITATGQRVTLRCSPRSGDLSVYWYQQSLDQGLQFLIQYYNGEERAKGNILERFSAQQFPDLHSELNLSSLELGDSALYFCASSLSTRTNTIYFGEGSWLTVV.

The CDR3 DNA is TGTGCCAGCAGTAGGGACAGGGCTTTCTACGAGCAGTACTTC. It encodes CASSRDRAFYEQYF. V and J are TRBV28 and TRBJ2-7; 9 bases fit TRBD1. The J segment lost 3 bases and the V segment lost 5 bases, leaving 5 bases of the junction unmatched. This CDR3 spans 14 amino acids. Germline assignment: CDR1 MDHEN and CDR2 SYDVKM.

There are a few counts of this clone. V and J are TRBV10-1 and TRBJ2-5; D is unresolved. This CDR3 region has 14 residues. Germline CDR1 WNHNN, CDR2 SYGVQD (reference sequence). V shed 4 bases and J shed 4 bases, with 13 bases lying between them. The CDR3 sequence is CASSGGAVGETQYF. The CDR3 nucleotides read TGCGCCAGCAGTGGCGGAGCCGTGGGAGAGACCCAGTACTTC.

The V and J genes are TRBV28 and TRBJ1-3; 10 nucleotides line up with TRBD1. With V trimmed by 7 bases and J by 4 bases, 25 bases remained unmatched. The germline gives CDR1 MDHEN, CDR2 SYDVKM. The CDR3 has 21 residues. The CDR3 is CASIHATWDRGNSSWGNTIYF. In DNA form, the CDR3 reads TGTGCCAGCATACATGCCACTTGGGACAGGGGCAACTCATCGTGGGGAAACACCATATATTTT.

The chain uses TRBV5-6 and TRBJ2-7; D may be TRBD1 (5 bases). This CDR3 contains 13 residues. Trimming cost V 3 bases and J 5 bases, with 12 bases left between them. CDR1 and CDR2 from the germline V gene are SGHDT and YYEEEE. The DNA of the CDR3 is TGTGCCAGCAGCTCTTCAGGGATTCACGAGCAGTACGTC. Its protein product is CASSSSGIHEQYV.

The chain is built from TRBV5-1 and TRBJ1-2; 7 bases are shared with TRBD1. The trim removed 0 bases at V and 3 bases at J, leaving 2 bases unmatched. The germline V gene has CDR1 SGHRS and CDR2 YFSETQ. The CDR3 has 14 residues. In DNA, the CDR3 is TGCGCCAGCAGCTTGGTAGGGACAGACTATGGCTACACCTTC. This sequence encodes CASSLVGTDYGYTF. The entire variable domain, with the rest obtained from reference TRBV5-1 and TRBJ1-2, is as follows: KAGVTQTPRYLIKTRGQQVTLSCSPISGHRSVSWYQQTPGQGLQFLFEYFSETQRNKGNFPGRFSGRQFSNSRSEMNVSTLELGDSALYLCASSLVGTDYGYTFGSGTRLTVV.

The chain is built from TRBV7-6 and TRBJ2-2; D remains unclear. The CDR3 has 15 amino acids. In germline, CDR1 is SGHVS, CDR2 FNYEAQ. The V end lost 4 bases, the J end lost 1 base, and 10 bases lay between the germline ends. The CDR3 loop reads CASSSPSENTGELFF. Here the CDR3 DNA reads TGTGCCAGCAGCTCGCCCAGTGAGAACACCGGGGAGCTGTTTTTT.

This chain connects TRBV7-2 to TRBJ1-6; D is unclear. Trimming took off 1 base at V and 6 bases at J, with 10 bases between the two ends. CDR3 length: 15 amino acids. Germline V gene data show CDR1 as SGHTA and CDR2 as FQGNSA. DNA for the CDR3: TGTGCCAGCAGCTTAGTCGGCAGAGGTAATTCACCCCTCCACTTT. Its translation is CASSLVGRGNSPLHF.

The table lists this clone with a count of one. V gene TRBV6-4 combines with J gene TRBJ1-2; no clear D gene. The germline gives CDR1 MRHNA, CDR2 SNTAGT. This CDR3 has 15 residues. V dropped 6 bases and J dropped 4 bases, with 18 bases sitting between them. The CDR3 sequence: CASSPTGSSPYGYTF. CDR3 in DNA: TGTGCCAGCAGCCCCACGGGCTCTAGCCCCTATGGCTACACCTTC.

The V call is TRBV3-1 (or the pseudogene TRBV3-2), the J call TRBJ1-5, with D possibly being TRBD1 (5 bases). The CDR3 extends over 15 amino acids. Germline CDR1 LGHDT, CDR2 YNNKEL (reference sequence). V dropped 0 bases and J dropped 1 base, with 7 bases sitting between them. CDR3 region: CASSQDWGSNQPQHF. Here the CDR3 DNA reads TGTGCCAGCAGCCAAGACTGGGGGAGCAATCAGCCCCAGCATTTT.

The DNA of the CDR3 is TGCGCCAGCAGCTTGTTTCCAGGACCGACTGAAGCTTTCTTT. This codes for CASSLFPGPTEAFF. The chain links TRBV5-1 to TRBJ1-1; the D is unclear. The germline CDR1 and CDR2 sequences are SGHRS and YFSETQ. The length of the CDR3 is 14 residues. Between the trimmed V and J ends, which lost 1 base and 5 bases, there was a span of 12 bases.

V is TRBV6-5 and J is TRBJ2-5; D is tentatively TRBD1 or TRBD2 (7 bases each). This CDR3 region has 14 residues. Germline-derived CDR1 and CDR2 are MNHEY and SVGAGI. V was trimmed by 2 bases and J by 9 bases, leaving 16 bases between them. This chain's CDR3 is CASSYDRQGGAQYF. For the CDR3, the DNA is TGTGCCAGCAGTTACGATAGGCAGGGGGGGGCCCAGTACTTC.

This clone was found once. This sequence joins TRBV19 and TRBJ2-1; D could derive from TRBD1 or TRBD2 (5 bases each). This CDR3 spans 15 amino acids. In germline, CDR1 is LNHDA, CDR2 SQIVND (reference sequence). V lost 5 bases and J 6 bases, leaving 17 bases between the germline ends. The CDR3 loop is CASSSFTGHFNEQFF. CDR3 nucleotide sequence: TGTGCCAGTAGTTCCTTCACGGGGCACTTCAATGAGCAGTTCTTC. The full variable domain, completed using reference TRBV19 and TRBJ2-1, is DGGITQSPKYLFRKEGQNVTLSCEQNLNHDAMYWYRQDPGQGLRLIYYSQIVNDFQKGDIAEGYSVSREKKESFPLTVTSAQKNPTAFYLCASSSFTGHFNEQFFGPGTRLTVL.